The entry that follows covers one TCR beta chain sequence. Germline V gene lookup returns CDR1 LGHDT and CDR2 YNNKEL (reference sequence). This CDR3 is built from 14 residues. The ends lost 3 bases at V and 0 bases at J; junction bases unmatched: 1. Original processing notes: Amplification from reference gene primers served as the basis for estimated nucleated cell counts. Clones were read by immunoSEQ multiplex PCR, and TCRdb kept only the in-frame ones, dropping some. V, J and clone size reflect that table, while D and trimming were determined from the DNA. The sample lists about 260,000 clones, around 87% occurring once. This sample is drawn from a study of blood T cell repertoires in COVID-19. Study context: Spain, Italy and the United States supplied samples that represented acute and convalescent COVID-19. From T cells, B-cell-depleted T cells, or PBMCs came the material, which was cDNA or gDNA.

Seattle patients were enrolled while actively infected and followed longitudinally. Sequenced input: peripheral blood. The chain combines TRBV3-1 (or the pseudogene TRBV3-2) with TRBJ1-1; 7 bases agree with TRBD1. This receptor was obtained from a woman aged 60-75 years with COVID-19, enrolled during active disease. CDR3 in amino acids: CASSQGQMNTEAFF. CDR3 bases: TGTGCCAGCAGCCAGGGACAGATGAACACTGAAGCTTTCTTT.